The rows below give T cell receptor beta chains drawn from one sample of a study of blood T cell repertoires in COVID-19. The assay was immunoSEQ multiplex PCR, and TCRdb's table has in-frame clones only and misses some. The table records approximately 260,000 clones, about 86% of them present only once. Sequencing used peripheral blood. The receptor set was obtained from a woman older than 75 with acute or convalescent COVID-19. Each CDR3 is given with its conserved first and last residue. The D gene is left open where the match is weak. Clone size is not always given. Where it is, it says once, few, many or a class for expanded clones.

V,size,J,D,CDR3,DNA
TRBV19,-,TRBJ1-5,TRBD1,CASRRDRGRNQPQHF,TGTGCCAGTAGAAGGGACAGGGGGCGTAATCAGCCCCAGCATTTT
TRBV7-8,-,TRBJ1-1,TRBD1,CASSLGPDRVGTEAFF,TGTGCCAGCAGCCTAGGACCGGACAGGGTGGGGACTGAAGCTTTCTTT
TRBV7-8,-,TRBJ1-2,TRBD1,CASSLSLPTGRYNYGYTF,TGTGCCAGCAGCTTATCCCTACCGACAGGGCGATATAACTATGGCTACACCTTC
TRBV2,-,TRBJ1-2,-,CASSVVQGSGYTF,TGTGCCAGCAGTGTTGTCCAGGGAAGCGGCTACACCTTC
TRBV4-1,-,TRBJ1-5,-,CASSQDWRNPGQPQHF,TGCGCCAGCAGCCAAGATTGGAGAAATCCCGGTCAGCCCCAGCATTTT
TRBV6-5,-,TRBJ1-1,-,CASSLREGVTEAFF,TGTGCCAGCAGCCTCCGGGAGGGTGTCACTGAAGCTTTCTTT
TRBV4-1,-,TRBJ2-1,TRBD1,CASSQVTGQNNNEQFF,TGCGCCAGCAGCCAAGTTACGGGACAGAATAACAATGAGCAGTTCTTC
TRBV3-1/TRBV3-2,-,TRBJ2-2,-,CASSQEGPRAGELFF,TGTGCCAGCAGCCAAGAGGGTCCGAGGGCCGGGGAGCTGTTTTTT
TRBV10-3,-,TRBJ2-1,TRBD2,CAISSGLGSSYNEQFF,TGTGCCATCAGTTCGGGACTAGGGAGCTCCTACAATGAGCAGTTCTTC
TRBV24-1,-,TRBJ1-2,TRBD1,CATRATGQDYGYTF,TGTGCCACCAGGGCGACAGGGCAGGACTATGGCTACACCTTC
TRBV19,-,TRBJ1-1,TRBD1,CASSPGGQGATKAFF,TGTGCCAGTAGTCCCGGGGGACAGGGGGCGACGAAGGCTTTCTTT
TRBV2,-,TRBJ2-7,TRBD1,CASSLERGLEQYF,TGTGCCAGCAGTTTGGAGAGGGGGCTTGAGCAGTACTTC
TRBV19,-,TRBJ1-5,-,CASRAGNQPQHF,TGTGCCAGTAGGGCAGGTAATCAGCCCCAGCATTTT
TRBV12-5,-,TRBJ1-2,TRBD1,CASGPTPTGNYGYTF,TGTGCTAGTGGTCCCACCCCGACAGGGAACTATGGCTACACCTTC
TRBV3-1/TRBV3-2,-,TRBJ2-5,-,CATGRETQYF,TGTGCCACGGGTCGGGAGACCCAGTACTTC
TRBV27,-,TRBJ2-2,TRBD2,CASSLFGGAKTGELFF,TGTGCCAGCAGTTTGTTCGGGGGGGCCAAGACCGGGGAGCTGTTTTTT
TRBV23-1,-,TRBJ2-7,TRBD1,CATTVADRGSPYEQYF,TGCGCCACCACAGTCGCTGACAGGGGGTCACCCTACGAGCAGTACTTC
TRBV5-1,-,TRBJ2-2,-,CASSRGTAPSNTGELFF,TGCGCCAGCAGCCGGGGGACGGCCCCATCGAACACCGGGGAGCTGTTTTTT
TRBV18,once,TRBJ1-2,-,CASSPETGGNYGYTF,TGTGCCAGCTCACCAGAGACAGGTGGTAACTATGGCTACACCTTC
TRBV29-1,-,TRBJ1-1,-,CSVEDLLGQWNTEAFF,TGCAGCGTTGAAGATTTACTGGGACAATGGAACACTGAAGCTTTCTTT
TRBV7-8,-,TRBJ2-7,TRBD2,CASSPGVAGEQYF,TGTGCCAGCAGCCCCGGGGTAGCGGGGGAGCAGTACTTC
TRBV4-1,-,TRBJ2-3,-,CASSQDFLAADTQYF,TGCGCCAGCAGCCAAGATTTCCTAGCTGCCGATACGCAGTATTTT
TRBV29-1,-,TRBJ2-1,TRBD2,CSVNRLAVSYNEQFF,TGCAGCGTTAACCGACTAGCCGTCTCCTACAATGAGCAGTTCTTC
TRBV7-5,-,TRBJ1-5,-,CARSPTSNSNQPQHF,TGTGCCAGAAGCCCCACTTCTAATAGCAATCAGCCCCAGCATTTT
TRBV18,-,TRBJ2-7,TRBD2,CASSPTSGGSDEQYF,TGTGCCAGCTCACCGACTAGCGGGGGGTCCGACGAGCAGTACTTC
TRBV19,-,TRBJ2-5,-,CASSMTAQRSETQYF,TGTGCCAGTAGTATGACAGCCCAAAGATCAGAGACCCAGTACTTC
TRBV5-6,-,TRBJ1-3,-,CASSSLRRKTGSSGNTIYF,TGTGCCAGCAGCTCGCTCCGACGAAAGACAGGCAGCTCTGGAAACACCATATATTTT
TRBV2,-,TRBJ1-2,-,CASSERKQIYGYTF,TGTGCCAGCAGTGAAAGAAAACAGATCTATGGCTACACCTTC
TRBV9,-,TRBJ2-2,-,CASSVEGGRGELFF,TGTGCCAGCAGCGTAGAGGGGGGGCGCGGGGAGCTGTTTTTT
TRBV5-1,-,TRBJ1-1,-,CASSRTRNTEAFF,TGCGCCAGCAGCCGAACGCGGAACACTGAAGCTTTCTTT
TRBV30,-,TRBJ2-3,-,CAWEHRVSADTQYF,TGTGCCTGGGAACACAGGGTATCTGCAGATACGCAGTATTTT
TRBV6-5,-,TRBJ1-2,-,CASSTRTPDYGYTF,TGTGCCAGCAGTACCCGGACACCCGACTATGGCTACACCTTC
TRBV5-1,once,TRBJ2-1,TRBD2,CASSLKTSVSSNEQFF,TGCGCCAGCAGCCTCAAGACTAGCGTTAGTAGTAATGAGCAGTTCTTC
TRBV15,-,TRBJ2-7,TRBD2,CATSRGRGGTSYEQYF,TGTGCCACCAGCAGAGGTCGCGGGGGGACTTCCTACGAGCAGTACTTC
TRBV6-1,few,TRBJ2-2,-,CASSAQTGRKTGELFF,TGTGCCAGCAGTGCCCAGACAGGGAGGAAAACCGGGGAGCTGTTTTTT
TRBV5-1,-,TRBJ1-1,TRBD1,CASSFQGAVTEAFF,TGCGCCAGCAGCTTTCAGGGGGCTGTCACTGAAGCTTTCTTT
TRBV28,-,TRBJ1-2,-,CASRPQGSSNYGYTF,TGTGCCAGCAGACCCCAGGGCTCCTCTAACTATGGCTACACCTTC
TRBV2,few,TRBJ1-1,-,CASRTERGTEAFF,TGTGCCAGCAGAACAGAACGGGGGACTGAAGCTTTCTTT
TRBV27,-,TRBJ2-3,TRBD1,CASKRNRGVYPDTQYF,TGTGCCAGCAAACGAAACAGGGGAGTTTACCCAGATACGCAGTATTTT
TRBV7-9,-,TRBJ2-1,-,CASSSGQLPPRNEQFF,TGTGCCAGCAGCTCAGGACAACTCCCCCCGCGCAATGAGCAGTTCTTC
TRBV5-1,-,TRBJ1-2,TRBD1,CASTWGPGQATPGLGYTF,TGCGCCAGCACGTGGGGTCCGGGACAGGCGACTCCTGGACTTGGCTACACCTTC
TRBV28,-,TRBJ1-6,TRBD1,CASSFPGGHYNSPLHF,TGTGCCAGCAGTTTCCCAGGGGGACACTATAATTCACCCCTCCACTTT
TRBV2,-,TRBJ2-7,-,CASSEIPWDKTYEQYF,TGTGCCAGCAGTGAAATCCCCTGGGACAAGACCTACGAGCAGTACTTC
TRBV6-6,-,TRBJ2-7,-,CASSPRADYEQYF,TGTGCCAGCAGTCCGAGGGCCGACTACGAGCAGTACTTC
TRBV4-1,-,TRBJ1-6,-,CASSQESMAGSSYNSPLHF,TGCGCCAGCAGCCAAGAGAGTATGGCAGGGTCATCCTATAATTCACCCCTCCACTTT
TRBV9,-,TRBJ2-5,TRBD1,CASSVQGGTGQETQYF,TGTGCCAGCAGCGTACAGGGGGGGACAGGGCAAGAGACCCAGTACTTC
TRBV28,-,TRBJ1-2,TRBD1,CASSLGMGQTTERYTF,TGTGCCAGCAGTTTGGGGATGGGACAGACTACCGAACGGTACACCTTC
TRBV29-1,-,TRBJ1-3,-,CSVGGSSGNTIYF,TGCAGCGTTGGGGGCAGCTCTGGAAACACCATATATTTT